This T cell receptor (beta chain) is from a study of blood T cell repertoires in COVID-19 (dated by TCRdb to 2020 to 2021). General notes on the study: Collaborator samples came from the United States, Italy and Spain and covered acute and convalescent phases of COVID-19. The prospective study material was composed of cDNA or gDNA derived from T cells, B-cell-depleted T cells, or PBMCs. Subjects who had been exposed to COVID-19, were actively infected with it, or had recovered from it provided the deeply sampled blood TCRbeta repertoires that made up the dataset. The repertoires were released in a freely available public database intended as a resource for research on the immune response to SARS-CoV-2. The samples were drawn from the first 160 participants of the ongoing ImmuneRACE study and from under 1,500 subjects provided by 6 global collaborators. Sample metadata almost always included a de-identified subject ID, COVID-19 status, age in years and sex. Where HLA class I and class II types were available, the types were taken from metadata supplied by the sample provider, not from assay-based typing. Broader findings and caveats from the paper: Clinical and demographic metadata were provided uncurated, with the amount varying by source and participant.

The CDR3, cysteine through phenylalanine, is 13 amino acids long. This entry keeps only the CDR3 DNA: 39 bases, framed from base 1. From the germline V gene (reference sequence), CDR1 is LNHDA and CDR2 is SQIVND. V is trimmed back by 7 bases and J by 5 bases, and the junction contains 6 bases that no gene match accounts for. TCRbeta CDR3 regions were amplified from genomic DNA by means of the immunoSEQ Assay, a bias-controlled multiplex PCR. The study's processing was this. Nucleated cell counts per sample were estimated from amplification of reference gene primers within the assay. To quantify the absolute abundance of each unique TCRbeta CDR3 rearrangement, sequence reads were collapsed and filtered. For each sample, productive Simpson clonality was calculated by taking the square root of Simpson's diversity index across productive rearrangements. This is the immuneACCESS table as TCRdb keeps it, with only in-frame sequences that have V and J called. A part of the clones is gone; compared with another copy, unresolved V genes explain less than half, and the rest is unexplained. Clonal size and the V and J genes are those of that table, whereas D and trimming came from the DNA. Recorded for this sample are around 230,000 clones; approximately 90% of them occurred a single time. The ten largest clones capture around 6.9% of the sample.

Samples from volunteer blood donors who had recovered from COVID-19 were contributed by a second Seattle source. Each collaborating institution followed its own protocols to collect whole blood in K2EDTA tubes. For TCRbeta analysis, collaborators shipped samples as frozen whole blood, isolated PBMCs, or DNA extracted from either of those sample types. The table lists this clone with a count of one. No cognate antigen has been identified for it. No base qualities exist here, and no much larger clone lies one base off it. Sequenced: peripheral blood. The chain joins TRBV19 to TRBJ1-1; the junction holds 8 bases that match TRBD1. The TCR comes from a man between 60 and 75 years old who had recovered from COVID-19. CDR3 region: CASIDRGSTEAFF. The nucleotide sequence is TGTGCCAGTATTGACAGGGGTAGTACTGAAGCTTTCTTT. The entire variable domain, with the stretches around the CDR3 drawn from the reference TRBV19 and TRBJ1-1 proteins, is DGGITQSPKYLFRKEGQNVTLSCEQNLNHDAMYWYRQDPGQGLRLIYYSQIVNDFQKGDIAEGYSVSREKKESFPLTVTSAQKNPTAFYLCASIDRGSTEAFFGQGTRLTVV.